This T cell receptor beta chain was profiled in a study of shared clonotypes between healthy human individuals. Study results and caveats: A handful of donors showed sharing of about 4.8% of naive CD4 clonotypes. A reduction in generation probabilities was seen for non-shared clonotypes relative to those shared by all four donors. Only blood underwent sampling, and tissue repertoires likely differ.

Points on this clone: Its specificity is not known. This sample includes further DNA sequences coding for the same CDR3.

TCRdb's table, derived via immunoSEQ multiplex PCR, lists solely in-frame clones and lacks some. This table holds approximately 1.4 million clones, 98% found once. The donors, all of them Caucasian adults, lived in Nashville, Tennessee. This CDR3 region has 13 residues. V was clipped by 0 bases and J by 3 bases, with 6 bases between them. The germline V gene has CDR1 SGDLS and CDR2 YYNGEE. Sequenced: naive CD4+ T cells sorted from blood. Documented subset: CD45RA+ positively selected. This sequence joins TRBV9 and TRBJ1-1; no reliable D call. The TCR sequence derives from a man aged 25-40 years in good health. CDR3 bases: TGTGCCAGCAGCGTAGATAGGGACACTGAAGCTTTCTTT. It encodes CASSVDRDTEAFF. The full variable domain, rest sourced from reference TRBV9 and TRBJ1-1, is DSGVTQTPKHLITATGQRVTLRCSPRSGDLSVYWYQQSLDQGLQFLIQYYNGEERAKGNILERFSAQQFPDLHSELNLSSLELGDSALYFCASSVDRDTEAFFGQGTRLTVV.